This is a list of T cell receptor beta chains from one sample in a study of patients and donors after allogeneic stem cell transplantation. Each CDR3 protein gets one entry after TCRdb re-called the RT-PCR reads with MiXCR. The sample yields about 160,000 distinct CDR3 sequences, 24% seen once. Sequenced input: blood, either unsorted or a sorted T cell fraction (not recorded which). The receptor source for this set is a human donor who was either an allogeneic HSCT recipient or a stem cell or donor lymphocyte infusion donor (not recorded which). It is not recorded whose cells these are; they may come from a transplant donor. Both conserved end residues are part of each CDR3. The D gene is left open where the match is weak. Expanded clones get a size class; other rows say once, few or many, or leave the size out.

j_call clone_size d_call v_call cdr3_nt cdr3_aa
TRBJ2-3 - TRBD2 TRBV20-1 TGCAGTGCTACGAACGGGAGGGAGGCAGATACGCAGTATTTT CSATNGREADTQYF
TRBJ2-7 - - TRBV6-5 TGTGCCAGCAGTTACTCAGGGGCATTGGGCTACGAGCAGTACTTC CASSYSGALGYEQYF
TRBJ1-3 - - TRBV12-3/TRBV12-4 TGTGCCAGCAGCTCCCCATCAATCGTTAAGCCTGGAAACACCATATATTTT CASSSPSIVKPGNTIYF
TRBJ2-3 few - TRBV5-1 TGCGCCAGCAGTTCGGGGGGCCCCACAGATACGCAGTATTTT CASSSGGPTDTQYF
TRBJ1-5 many TRBD1 TRBV2 TGTGCCAGCAGATTAAGGGACAGCCAAAATCAGCCCCAGCATTTT CASRLRDSQNQPQHF
TRBJ2-1 - - TRBV10-3 TGTGCCATCAGTGAGTCATTACCAGGTGGTCATGAGCAGTTCTTC CAISESLPGGHEQFF
TRBJ2-3 few - TRBV7-3 TGTGCCAGCAGCTTAATCCCAGTGGTGGAGGGGTCCACAGATACGCAGTATTTT CASSLIPVVEGSTDTQYF
TRBJ2-5 - - TRBV10-3 TGTGCCATCAGTGACCAGTACCAAGAGACCCAGTACTTC CAISDQYQETQYF
TRBJ2-1 - TRBD1 TRBV7-9 TGTGCCAGCAGCTTTGGGACAGCCGAGCGATTCTTC CASSFGTAERFF
TRBJ1-6 - - TRBV6-5 TGTGCCAGCAGTTACGATCTGGGTTTAAGGTCACCCCTCCACTTT CASSYDLGLRSPLHF
TRBJ1-1 - - TRBV20-1 TGCAGTGCTAGTCATGCAGGGACCACTGAAGCTTTCTTT CSASHAGTTEAFF
TRBJ1-1 few - TRBV15 TGTGCCACCAGCAGAATCCCGACAGGGAACACTGAAGCTTTCTTT CATSRIPTGNTEAFF
TRBJ2-2 - - TRBV10-2 TGCGCCAGCAGTGCGGGTTACACCGGGGAGCTGTTTTTT CASSAGYTGELFF
TRBJ2-7 - - TRBV10-3 TGTGCCATCAGCGAGAACCCGGCAGGGAGGTCCTACGAGCAGTACTTC CAISENPAGRSYEQYF
TRBJ2-1 - TRBD2 TRBV5-1 TGCGCCAGCAGCTTGGGGACTAGCGGGGCCAATGAGCAGTTCTTC CASSLGTSGANEQFF
TRBJ2-5 - - TRBV9 TGTGCCAGCAGCCCTCACACTAGTTTAGGGGAGACCCAGTACTTC CASSPHTSLGETQYF
TRBJ2-2 - TRBD1 TRBV6-2/TRBV6-3 TGTGCCAGCAGTTACCTCAGACAGGGAACCGGGGAGCTGTTTTTT CASSYLRQGTGELFF
TRBJ1-2 few - TRBV4-2 TGTGCCAGCAGCCAAACTCCGGGGGAATGGGTCGGCTACACCTTC CASSQTPGEWVGYTF
TRBJ1-5 - - TRBV15 TGTGCCACCAGCAGAGGTACGGGGGATGGAGGTGTGAGGCCCCAGCATTTT CATSRGTGDGGVRPQHF
TRBJ2-7 - - TRBV6-6 TGTGCCAGCAGTCGGATATACGAGCAGTACTTC CASSRIYEQYF
TRBJ2-1 - TRBD2 TRBV12-3/TRBV12-4 TGTGCCAGCAGTTTGGGTCTAGCGGGATTATTCTCCTACAATGAGCAGTTCTTC CASSLGLAGLFSYNEQFF
TRBJ2-3 - - TRBV20-1 TGCAGTGCTAGATGGAAGCGGGATACGCAGTATTTT CSARWKRDTQYF